This passage covers 5 T cell receptor beta chains from one sample sequenced in a study of blood T cells in healthy people across ages. Using a J-beta primer mix together with a sample-barcoded 5' primer, a second PCR was run for about 6 to 11 cycles. MiXCR was run by TCRdb on the 5' RACE reads, yielding one entry per CDR3 protein. Of 1.5 million to 2 million distinct CDR3 sequences listed, around 36% were seen once; the top ten hold about 11%. Material: blood. The receptors were sampled from a woman in her thirties in good health.

The chain couples TRBV7-3 to TRBJ1-2; D gene uncertain. V lost 4 bases and J lost 2, with 14 bases in between. Looked up from germline, CDR1 is SGHTA and CDR2 is FQGTGA. This CDR3 is built from 15 residues. The CDR3 here is CASSSGRGSNYGYTF. CDR3 DNA: TGTGCCAGCAGCTCTGGACGGGGATCCAACTATGGCTACACCTTC.

This clonotype was picked up a small number of times. V gene TRBV3-1 combines with J gene TRBJ2-1; D gene uncertain. Trimming cost V 0 bases and J 5 bases, with 11 bases left between them. This CDR3 spans 15 amino acids. The germline V gene encodes CDR1 LGHDT and CDR2 YNNKEL (reference sequence). CDR3 amino acids: CASSQDLGFNNEQFF. CDR3 DNA sequence: TGTGCCAGCAGCCAAGATCTGGGGTTTAACAATGAGCAGTTCTTC.

This clonotype was seen at least ten times. The V gene is TRBV6-2 or TRBV6-3, the J gene TRBJ2-3, with 12 bases lining up with TRBD2. Trimming removed 8 bases from V and 4 bases from J; junction bases left unmatched: 1. The germline gives CDR1 MNHEY, CDR2 SVGEGT. This CDR3 region has 13 residues. CDR3 loop: CASRLAGADTQYF. The CDR3 region has the DNA TGTGCCAGCCGACTAGCGGGGGCAGATACGCAGTATTTT.

This clonotype has just a few counts. The V call is TRBV9, the J call TRBJ2-5; perhaps TRBD1 as D (6 bases). The CDR3 totals 14 residues. Germline V gene data show CDR1 as SGDLS and CDR2 as YYNGEE. Trimming removed 3 bases at V and 5 bases at J, with 14 bases between. The DNA of the CDR3 is TGTGCCAGCAGCGGTGGGACCCAGGGGGAGACCCAGTACTTC. Translating gives CASSGGTQGETQYF.

Concerning this clonotype itself: Germline is not matched at one junction end, which may reflect a read error. The chain has TRBV9 and TRBJ2-5, with no clear D. The CDR3 covers 14 residues. Germline V CDR1 and CDR2: SGDLS, YYNGEE. The CDR3 coding sequence is TGTGCCAGCAGCGTAGGGTACGACCAAGAGACCCGGTACTTC. Translated: CASSVGYDQETRYF.